This T cell receptor (beta chain) was sequenced for a study of T-cell memory formation after mild COVID-19 (dated by TCRdb to the early 2020s). For the study in its entirety: TCR sequence clusters from the two donors were found to be largely donor specific. Longitudinal TCRalpha and TCRbeta repertoire sequencing tracked T-cell clones expanding and contracting after mild COVID-19 in two donors. Two young, previously healthy adult volunteers, one female and one male, were included in the cohort. Beyond this particular receptor, the publication reports: Some responding clones were detected in pre-infection memory, which suggested that pre-existing cross-reactive memory T cells had joined the SARS-CoV-2 response. Clones that contracted from day 15 to 85 showed balanced CD4/CD8 phenotypes, whereas a second wave of clones that expanded from day 15 to 37 leaned towards CD4+. SARS-CoV-2 specificity was not confirmed for the second-wave clones peaking on day 37. Only a couple of mild cases were covered by the study, and larger cohorts that include severe cases with pre-infection samples were considered necessary. Contracting CD4+ clones were located mainly in the CM and EM memory subsets, whereas CD8+ clones were found to be enriched in EMRA.

This clonotype was seen a handful of times. No antigen is known for it. Per-base quality was not reported, and no clone a single base away is much larger than it. The germline V and J ends show losses of 4 bases and 0 bases respectively, and no gene match explains 8 bases of the junction. There are 17 amino acids in the CDR3, from cysteine to phenylalanine inclusive. The DNA shown is the 51-base CDR3, in frame from base 1. Per the germline V gene, LGHNA is the CDR1 and YNFKEQ is the CDR2. Ficoll-Paque density gradient centrifugation was the method used to isolate PBMCs. Instrument on record: Illumina NovaSeq 6000. Using 5'RACE with constant-segment primers, TCRalpha and TCRbeta cDNA libraries were constructed, with sample barcodes and unique molecular identifiers added in the process. RNA was extracted from every sample with Trizol reagent. Library amplification was performed in two PCR steps, and a second sample barcode and Illumina TruSeq adapters were introduced in the second step. Sequencing of the libraries was done on an Illumina NovaSeq, producing 2 x 150 bp paired-end reads. Under the source paper's analysis protocol: The reads were demultiplexed and collapsed into UMI-guided consensus sequences using migec v1.2.7. With mixcr v2.1.11, UMI consensuses were aligned to TRA and TRB V and J templates and assembled into clonotypes. A clonotype was counted as expanded or contracted only when both edgeR and NoisET called the clonotype significant, with the noise models trained on biological replicates. edgeR calls used a false discovery rate-adjusted p below 0.01 and a log2 fold-change threshold of 1. PCA with hierarchical clustering of max-normalized trajectories of the 1000 most abundant clonotypes was used as exploratory dynamics analysis. Separately sequenced CD4+ and CD8+ repertoires were used to assign the CD4 or CD8 phenotype of responding clones. Using fastp trimming at Q25 and MiXCR clonotype assembly, TCRdb reanalyzed the public sequencing data and kept in-frame beta chains. Entries are consolidated by CDR3 protein sequence, retaining the most common genes and DNA. The V and J calls shown here were made by TCRdb, not taken from the authors' results. The sample contains fewer than 450,000 distinct CDR3 sequences, 20% to 30% of them found a single time. The biggest ten clones account for 8.5% to 9% of the sample.

The clonotype was recovered from an adult woman who had mild COVID-19 (a few samples of this study predate the infection). The sample titles of this study are shuffled in the database, so cell type and time point are left out; the donor was told from shared clones. The chain is encoded by TRBV4-2 joined to TRBJ2-3, with TRBD2 identical over 9 junction bases. Sequencing was performed on PBMCs or a T cell subset sorted from them (not recorded which). The CDR3 is CASSPAETSGSTDTQYF. The nucleotide sequence is given as TGTGCCAGCAGCCCCGCGGAGACTAGCGGTAGCACAGATACGCAGTATTTT.